This paragraph reports one TCR beta chain. This entry is derived from a study of blood T cell repertoires in COVID-19. Study as a whole: Samples taken during acute and convalescent COVID-19 were collected in the United States, Italy and Spain. Sample material is recorded as cDNA or gDNA derived from T cells, B-cell-depleted T cells, or PBMCs.

In the original workflow: Quantification of nucleated cells was approximated via reference gene primer amplification. Using immunoSEQ multiplex PCR, the repertoire was profiled, and TCRdb retains in-frame clones only, with some absent. The V and J calls and clone size come from that table; D and trimming were worked out from the DNA. The sample has 200,000 to 250,000 clones, approximately 80% seen once. V dropped 6 bases and J dropped 1 base, with 19 bases sitting between them. Germline V gene sequence: CDR1 MNHEY, CDR2 SMNVEV (reference sequence). The CDR3 loop spans 17 amino acids. The source is a young woman with acute or convalescent COVID-19. The specimen was peripheral blood. V gene TRBV27 combines with J gene TRBJ1-5, with D possibly being TRBD1 (5 bases). The CDR3 DNA sequence: TGTGCCAGCAGCCCTCAAGCCCACAGGACCAGCAATCAGCCCCAGCATTTT. This encodes CASSPQAHRTSNQPQHF.